These 12 T cell receptor beta chains share one sample of origin, sequenced in a study of shared clonotypes between healthy human individuals (dated by TCRdb to the early 2020s). CD8 naive samples consisted of CD45RO-negative cells that were positively selected for CCR7, yielding a CD45RA+CCR7+ population without TemRA cells. Receptor amplification or capture employed the immunoSEQ multiplex PCR assay. TCRdb mirrors the immuneACCESS table, restricted to in-frame sequences. Some clones are absent from its copies; in checked studies, under half trace to an unresolved V gene, and the reason for the others is unknown. A total of under 1 million clones appear in this sample, 80% to 95% of them only once. The top ten clones comprise about 24% of the sample. Source material: naive CD8+ T cells sorted from blood. The meaning of the sample's cell subset or site label: CD45RA+CCR7+. All receptors come from a man aged 25 to 45 in good health.

The chain recombines TRBV7-9 with TRBJ2-1; no reliable D call. Between the trimmed V and J ends, which lost 1 base and 4 bases, there was a span of 14 bases. Germline CDR1 SEHNR, CDR2 FQNEAQ (reference sequence). The CDR3 consists of 16 residues. Here the CDR3 reads CASSLGSLDGYNEQFF. The CDR3 bases are TGTGCCAGCAGCTTAGGGAGTCTAGATGGATACAATGAGCAGTTCTTC.

V and J are TRBV9 and TRBJ2-2; perhaps TRBD1 as D (5 bases). Trimming removed 5 bases at V and 5 bases at J, with 13 bases between. The germline CDR1 and CDR2 sequences are SGDLS and YYNGEE. The CDR3 length is 14 residues. CDR3 sequence (DNA): TGTGCCAGCAGTTCAGGGTTATCGACCGGGGAGCTGTTTTTT. It codes for CASSSGLSTGELFF.

The V and J genes are TRBV10-3 and TRBJ2-5; TRBD2 agrees at 10 bases. Germline assignment: CDR1 ENHRY and CDR2 SYGVKD. J gave up 5 bases and V 6 bases, and 6 bases lay outside the gene matches. The CDR3 is 14 amino acids. The DNA of the CDR3 is TGTGCCATCAGGCCTAGCGGGAGTGTTGAGACCCAGTACTTC. Its protein is CAIRPSGSVETQYF.

This chain uses TRBV27 with TRBJ2-2, with D possibly called TRBD1 or TRBD2 (5 bases each). Germline loops: CDR1 MNHEY, CDR2 SMNVEV (reference sequence). The CDR3 extends over 15 amino acids. V lost 0 bases and J 3 bases, leaving 8 bases between the germline ends. The CDR3: CASSLSGPYTGELFF. The CDR3 DNA sequence: TGTGCCAGCAGTTTATCGGGACCGTACACCGGGGAGCTGTTTTTT.

The chain carries TRBV9 and TRBJ2-1; 7 nucleotides align to TRBD2. This CDR3 spans 15 amino acids. In germline, CDR1 is SGDLS, CDR2 YYNGEE. V shed 6 bases and J 2 bases; nucleotides not matched to a gene: 8. The CDR3: CASTYAGDTYNEQFF. DNA of the CDR3: TGTGCCAGCACCTACGCGGGGGATACCTACAATGAGCAGTTCTTC.

The chain is built from TRBV7-9 and TRBJ1-2; D is perhaps TRBD1 (5 bases). The CDR3 runs to 14 residues. Germline V gene sequence: CDR1 SEHNR, CDR2 FQNEAQ (reference sequence). Trimming pared 5 bases from V and 6 bases from J, leaving 16 bases between. As DNA, the CDR3 is TGTGCCAGCAGCCCCGGGACGCACCCGGATGGCTACACCTTC. This translates into CASSPGTHPDGYTF. Based on the CDR3 plus reference TRBV7-9 and TRBJ1-2, the full variable domain is DTGVSQNPRHKITKRGQNVTFRCDPISEHNRLYWYRQTLGQGPEFLTYFQNEAQLEKSRLLSDRFSAERPKGSFSTLEIQRTEQGDSAMYLCASSPGTHPDGYTFGSGTRLTVV.

CDR3 in amino acids: CASSLTPQETQYF. CDR3 DNA: TGTGCCAGCAGCCTCACGCCCCAAGAGACCCAGTACTTC. V is TRBV7-6 and J is TRBJ2-5; D is unresolved. This CDR3 is built from 13 residues. V lost 5 bases, J lost 1 base, and 8 bases lay in between. The germline V gene encodes CDR1 SGHVS and CDR2 FNYEAQ.

Remarks on this clone: The same CDR3 is also encoded by other DNA sequences in this sample. The V call is TRBV11-2, the J call TRBJ2-3; TRBD2 aligns across 10 bases. CDR1 is SGHAT, CDR2 FQNNGV, per germline. The CDR3 consists of 16 residues. V was pared by 0 bases and J by 0 bases, with 0 bases of the junction left unmatched. CDR3 bases: TGTGCCAGCAGCTTAGAACTAGCGGGAAGCACAGATACGCAGTATTTT. Its translation: CASSLELAGSTDTQYF.

This rearrangement joins TRBV5-1 to TRBJ2-7, with a weak D call TRBD1 (6 bases). Trimming took off 3 bases at V and 2 bases at J, with 12 bases between the two ends. In germline, CDR1 is SGHRS, CDR2 YFSETQ. This CDR3 region has 14 residues. CDR3 DNA: TGCGCCAGCAGCTGGCGACAGGAAGCCTACGAGCAGTACTTC. Amino acids: CASSWRQEAYEQYF.

The chain links TRBV19 to TRBJ2-7; TRBD2 matches 13 bases. Germline lookup yields CDR1 LNHDA and CDR2 SQIVND (reference sequence). V lost 6 bases and J lost 2; bases outside the gene matches: 7. The CDR3 spans 16 residues. The DNA of the CDR3 is TGTGCCAGTAGAGGGACTAGCGGGGCCCCGGCCTACGAGCAGTACTTC. Protein: CASRGTSGAPAYEQYF. The full variable domain, with the rest looked up from reference TRBV19 and TRBJ2-7, is DGGITQSPKYLFRKEGQNVTLSCEQNLNHDAMYWYRQDPGQGLRLIYYSQIVNDFQKGDIAEGYSVSREKKESFPLTVTSAQKNPTAFYLCASRGTSGAPAYEQYFGPGTRLTVT.

This clone was counted a single time. J is TRBJ2-5 and V is TRBV27; the match to TRBD1 covers 9 bases. CDR1 is MNHEY, CDR2 SMNVEV, per germline (reference sequence). J lost 5 bases, V lost 5 bases, and 9 bases had no gene match. The CDR3 is 15 residues long. CDR3 amino acids: CASSPYRGLEETQYF. CDR3 nucleotides: TGTGCCAGCAGTCCCTACAGGGGGCTGGAGGAGACCCAGTACTTC.

The chain employs TRBV7-8 and TRBJ1-4; 8 bases agree with TRBD1. CDR3 length equals 17 residues. Germline-derived CDR1 and CDR2 are SGHVS and FQNEAQ. Trimming removed 5 bases from V and 6 bases from J; junction bases left unmatched: 14. DNA for the CDR3: TGTGCCAGCAGCGGTTCAGACAGGGGTAACGGAGATGAAAAACTGTTTTTT. Translation: CASSGSDRGNGDEKLFF.